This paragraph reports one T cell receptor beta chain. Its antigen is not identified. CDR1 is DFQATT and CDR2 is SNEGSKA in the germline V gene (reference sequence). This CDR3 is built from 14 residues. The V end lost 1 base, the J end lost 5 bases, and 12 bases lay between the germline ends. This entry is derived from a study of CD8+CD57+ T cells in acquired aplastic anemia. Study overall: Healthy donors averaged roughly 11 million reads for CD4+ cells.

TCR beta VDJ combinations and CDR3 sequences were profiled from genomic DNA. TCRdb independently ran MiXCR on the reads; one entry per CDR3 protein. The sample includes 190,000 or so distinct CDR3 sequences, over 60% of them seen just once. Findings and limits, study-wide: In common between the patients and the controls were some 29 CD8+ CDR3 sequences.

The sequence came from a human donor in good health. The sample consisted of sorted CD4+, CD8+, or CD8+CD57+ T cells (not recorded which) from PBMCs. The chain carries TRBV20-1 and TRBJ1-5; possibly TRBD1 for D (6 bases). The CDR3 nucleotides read TGCAGTGCTAGAGCTGGGGGCGCGGATCAGCCCCAGCATTTT. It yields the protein CSARAGGADQPQHF.